Listed here is a single T cell receptor (beta chain). The junction had 4 bases not matched to a gene; V was cut back by 0 bases and J by 4 bases. CDR1 and CDR2 (germline): SGHRS, YFSETQ. This CDR3 has 15 residues. This entry belongs to a study of blood T cell repertoires in COVID-19. Overall study: Samples came from the United States, Italy and Spain, spanning acute and convalescent COVID-19. In each case, the material was cDNA or gDNA derived from T cells, B-cell-depleted T cells, or PBMCs.

Authors' analysis steps: Reference gene primer amplification in the assay estimated nucleated cell counts. Assay used: immunoSEQ multiplex PCR; TCRdb lists only in-frame clones, some missing. The V and J calls and clone size are taken from that table; D and trimming were inferred from the DNA. The table includes about 150,000 clones, around 85% detected once. Sequencing used peripheral blood. The rearrangement joins TRBV5-1 to TRBJ2-1, with TRBD2 matching over 7 bases. This clonotype was obtained from a man aged 70 or older with acute or convalescent COVID-19. The CDR3 loop reads CASSLAASGYNEQFF. The DNA for the CDR3 is TGCGCCAGCAGCTTGGCGGCTAGCGGTTACAATGAGCAGTTCTTC.